The T cell receptor beta chain described here comes from a study of CD8+CD57+ T cells in acquired aplastic anemia. Study at large: Mean yield of DNA from sorted CD4+ and CD8+ cells was 2.5 to 4 ug.

Genomic DNA, serving as template, underwent TCR beta VDJ and CDR3 profiling. A single record per CDR3 protein comes from TCRdb applying MiXCR to the reads. Of roughly 220,000 distinct CDR3 sequences in the sample, about 62% were seen once. Germline values: CDR1 LGHDT, CDR2 YNNKEL (reference sequence). The junction had 12 bases not matched to a gene; V was cut back by 6 bases and J by 1 base. The length of the CDR3 is 17 residues. Patients chosen for sequencing had CD8+CD57+ cells that had expanded, as shown by flow cytometry. This clonotype was found once. No conserved phenylalanine or tryptophan is present at the end of the CDR3, so a read error is the likely explanation.

This clonotype was sampled from a human donor with aplastic anemia. The V call is TRBV3-1, the J call TRBJ2-3, with 8 bases matching TRBD1. The material sequenced was sorted CD4+, CD8+, or CD8+CD57+ T cells (not recorded which) from PBMCs. This chain's CDR3 is CASSPLDETGGTDTQYS. The CDR3 nucleotides are TGTGCCAGCAGTCCACTCGATGAGACAGGGGGCACAGATACGCAGTATTCT.